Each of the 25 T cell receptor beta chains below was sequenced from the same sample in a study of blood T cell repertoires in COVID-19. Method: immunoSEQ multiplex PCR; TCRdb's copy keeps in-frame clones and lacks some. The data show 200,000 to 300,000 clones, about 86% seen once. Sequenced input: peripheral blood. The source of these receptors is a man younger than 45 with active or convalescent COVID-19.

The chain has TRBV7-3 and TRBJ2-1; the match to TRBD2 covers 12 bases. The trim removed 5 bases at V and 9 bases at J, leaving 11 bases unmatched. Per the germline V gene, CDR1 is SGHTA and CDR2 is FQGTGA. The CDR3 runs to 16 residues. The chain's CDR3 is CASSDLAGGPRGEQFF. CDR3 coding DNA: TGTGCCAGCAGCGACCTAGCGGGGGGGCCTCGCGGTGAGCAGTTCTTC.

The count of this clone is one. The CDR3 nucleotides read TGTGCCAGCAGTTTCTCCGACGGGTTGTATAATTCACCCCTCCACTTT. Translated: CASSFSDGLYNSPLHF. This chain joins TRBV6-5 and TRBJ1-6; D is unresolved. CDR1 MNHEY and CDR2 SVGAGI come from the germline V gene. V was shortened by 4 bases and J by 4 bases, with 14 bases between the two germline ends. CDR3 length: 16 residues.

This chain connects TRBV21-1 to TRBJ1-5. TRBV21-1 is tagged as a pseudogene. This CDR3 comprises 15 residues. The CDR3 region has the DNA TGTGCCAGCAGCAAAGCGGTGGGGGGGACTCAGCCCCAGCATTTT. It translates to CASSKAVGGTQPQHF.

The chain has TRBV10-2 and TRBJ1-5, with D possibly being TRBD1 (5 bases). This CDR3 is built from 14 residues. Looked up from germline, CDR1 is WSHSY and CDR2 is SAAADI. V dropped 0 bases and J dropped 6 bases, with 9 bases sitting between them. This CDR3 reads CASSESLGRQPQHF. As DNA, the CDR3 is TGCGCCAGCAGTGAGTCTTTGGGGCGTCAGCCCCAGCATTTT.

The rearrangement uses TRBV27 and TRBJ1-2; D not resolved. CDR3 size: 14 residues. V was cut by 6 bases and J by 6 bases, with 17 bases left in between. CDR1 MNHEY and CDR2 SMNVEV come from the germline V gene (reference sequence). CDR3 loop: CASSPYQGRDGYTF. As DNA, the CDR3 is TGTGCCAGCAGCCCCTACCAAGGGAGAGATGGCTACACCTTC.

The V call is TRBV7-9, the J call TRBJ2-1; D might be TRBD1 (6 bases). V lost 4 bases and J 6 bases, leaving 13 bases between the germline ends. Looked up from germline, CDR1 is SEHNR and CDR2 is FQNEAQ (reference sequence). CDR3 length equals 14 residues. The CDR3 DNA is TGTGCCAGCAGCTCCCAAATACAGGGCAATGAGCAGTTCTTC. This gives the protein CASSSQIQGNEQFF.

The CDR3, as DNA: TGTGCCAGCAGCTTCACCGGGACAGGGTATGGCTACACCTTC. It yields the protein CASSFTGTGYGYTF. The chain has TRBV5-4 and TRBJ1-2; 9 bases are shared with TRBD1. In germline, CDR1 is SGHNT, CDR2 YYREEE (reference sequence). Losses at the gene ends were 2 bases for V and 5 bases for J; bases not matched to a gene: 4. The length of the CDR3 is 14 residues.

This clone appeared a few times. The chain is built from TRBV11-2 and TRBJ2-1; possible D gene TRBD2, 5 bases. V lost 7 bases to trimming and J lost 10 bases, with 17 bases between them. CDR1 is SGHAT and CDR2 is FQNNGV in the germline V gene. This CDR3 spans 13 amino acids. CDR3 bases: TGTGCCAGCACACCGGCGGGTGAGGGAGAGCAGTTCTTC. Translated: CASTPAGEGEQFF. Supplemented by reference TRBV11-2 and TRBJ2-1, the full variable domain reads EAGVAQSPRYKIIEKRQSVAFWCNPISGHATLYWYQQILGQGPKLLIQFQNNGVVDDSQLPKDRFSAERLKGVDSTLKIQPAKLEDSAVYLCASTPAGEGEQFFGPGTRLTVL.

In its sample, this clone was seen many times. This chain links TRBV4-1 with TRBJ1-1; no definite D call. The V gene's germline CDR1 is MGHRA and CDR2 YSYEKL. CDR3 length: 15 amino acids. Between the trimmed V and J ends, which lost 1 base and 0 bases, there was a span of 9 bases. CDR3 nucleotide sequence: TGCGCCAGCAGCCAAGCCTCACAGATGAACACTGAAGCTTTCTTT. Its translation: CASSQASQMNTEAFF.

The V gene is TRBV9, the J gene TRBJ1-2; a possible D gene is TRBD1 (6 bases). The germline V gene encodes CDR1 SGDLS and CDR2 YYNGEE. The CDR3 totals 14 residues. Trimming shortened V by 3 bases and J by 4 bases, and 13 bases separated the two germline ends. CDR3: CASSARTEAYGYTF. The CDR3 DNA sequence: TGTGCCAGCAGCGCCCGGACAGAGGCCTATGGCTACACCTTC.

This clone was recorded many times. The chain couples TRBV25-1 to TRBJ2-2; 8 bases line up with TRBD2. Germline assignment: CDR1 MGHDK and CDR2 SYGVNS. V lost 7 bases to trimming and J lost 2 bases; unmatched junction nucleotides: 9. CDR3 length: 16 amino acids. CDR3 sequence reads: CASTSFAGGNTGELFF. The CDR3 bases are TGTGCCAGCACCTCCTTTGCGGGGGGTAACACCGGGGAGCTGTTTTTT.

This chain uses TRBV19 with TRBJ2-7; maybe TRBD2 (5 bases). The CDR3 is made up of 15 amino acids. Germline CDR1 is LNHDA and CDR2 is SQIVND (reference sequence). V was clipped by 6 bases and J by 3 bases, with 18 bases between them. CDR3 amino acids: CASSRSFLGDYEQYF. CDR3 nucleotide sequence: TGTGCCAGTAGCCGTAGCTTTCTGGGAGACTACGAGCAGTACTTC. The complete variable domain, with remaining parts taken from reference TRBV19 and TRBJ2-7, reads DGGITQSPKYLFRKEGQNVTLSCEQNLNHDAMYWYRQDPGQGLRLIYYSQIVNDFQKGDIAEGYSVSREKKESFPLTVTSAQKNPTAFYLCASSRSFLGDYEQYFGPGTRLTVT.

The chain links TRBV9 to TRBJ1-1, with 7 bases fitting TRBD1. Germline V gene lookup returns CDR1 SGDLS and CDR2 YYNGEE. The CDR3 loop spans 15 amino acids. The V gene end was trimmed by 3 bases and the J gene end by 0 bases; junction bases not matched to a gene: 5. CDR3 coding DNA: TGTGCCAGCAGCGGCGGGACAGTAATGAACACTGAAGCTTTCTTT. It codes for CASSGGTVMNTEAFF.

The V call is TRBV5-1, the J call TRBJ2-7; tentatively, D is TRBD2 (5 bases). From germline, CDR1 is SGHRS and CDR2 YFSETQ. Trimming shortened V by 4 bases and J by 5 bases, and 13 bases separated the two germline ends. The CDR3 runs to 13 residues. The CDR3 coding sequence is TGCGCCAGCAGCCCGGACGGACTGGACGAGCAGTACTTC. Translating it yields CASSPDGLDEQYF.

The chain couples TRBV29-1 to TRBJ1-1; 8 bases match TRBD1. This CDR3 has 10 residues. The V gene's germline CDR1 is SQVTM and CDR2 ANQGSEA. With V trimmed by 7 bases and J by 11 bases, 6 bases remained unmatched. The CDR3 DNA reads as TGCAGCGCAGGGACAGGCAACGCTTTCTTT. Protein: CSAGTGNAFF.

The CDR3 DNA follows: TGTGCCAGCAGTTTCAGGGGAAGTGAAAAACTGTTTTTT. Its protein product is CASSFRGSEKLFF. This chain links TRBV27 with TRBJ1-4; tentatively, D is TRBD1 (6 bases). The CDR3 has 13 residues. With 3 bases removed from V and 7 bases from J, the gap between germline ends came to 9 bases. The germline CDR1 and CDR2 sequences are MNHEY and SMNVEV (reference sequence).

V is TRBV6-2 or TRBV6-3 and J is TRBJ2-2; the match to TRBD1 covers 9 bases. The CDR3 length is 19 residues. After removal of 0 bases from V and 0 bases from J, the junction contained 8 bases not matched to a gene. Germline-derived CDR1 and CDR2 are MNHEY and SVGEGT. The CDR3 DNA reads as TGTGCCAGCAGTTACTCCTACAGGGGGCTAAACGCGAACACCGGGGAGCTGTTTTTT. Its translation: CASSYSYRGLNANTGELFF.

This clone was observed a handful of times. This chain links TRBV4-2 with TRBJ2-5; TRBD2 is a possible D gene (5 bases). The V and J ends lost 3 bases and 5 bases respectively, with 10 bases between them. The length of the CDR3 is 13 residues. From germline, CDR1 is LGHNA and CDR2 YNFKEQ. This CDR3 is CASSQRAGETQYF. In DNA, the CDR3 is TGTGCCAGCAGCCAGAGGGCCGGGGAGACCCAGTACTTC.

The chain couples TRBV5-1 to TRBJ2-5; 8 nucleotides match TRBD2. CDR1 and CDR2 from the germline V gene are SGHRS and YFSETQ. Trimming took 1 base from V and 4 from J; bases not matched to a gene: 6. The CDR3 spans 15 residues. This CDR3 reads CASSLTGGPVETQYF. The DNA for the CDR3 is TGCGCCAGCAGCTTGACGGGGGGGCCTGTAGAGACCCAGTACTTC.

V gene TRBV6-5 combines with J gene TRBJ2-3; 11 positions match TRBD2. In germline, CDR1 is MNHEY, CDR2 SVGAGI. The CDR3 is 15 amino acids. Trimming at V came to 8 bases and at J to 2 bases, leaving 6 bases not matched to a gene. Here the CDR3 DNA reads TGTGCCAGCTTAAGACTAGCGGGGTCCACAGATACGCAGTATTTT. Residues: CASLRLAGSTDTQYF.

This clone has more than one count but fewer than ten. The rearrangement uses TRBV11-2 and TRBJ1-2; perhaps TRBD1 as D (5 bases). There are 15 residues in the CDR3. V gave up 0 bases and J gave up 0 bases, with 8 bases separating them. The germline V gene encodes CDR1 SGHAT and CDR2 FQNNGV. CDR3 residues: CASSLDGHANYGYTF. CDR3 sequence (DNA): TGTGCCAGCAGCTTAGATGGACACGCTAACTATGGCTACACCTTC.

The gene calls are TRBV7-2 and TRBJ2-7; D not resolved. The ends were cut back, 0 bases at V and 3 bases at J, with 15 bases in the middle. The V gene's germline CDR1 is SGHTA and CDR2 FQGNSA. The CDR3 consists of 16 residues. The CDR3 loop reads CASSLAQTVPFYEQYF. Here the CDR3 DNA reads TGTGCCAGCAGCTTAGCGCAAACAGTCCCTTTCTACGAGCAGTACTTC.

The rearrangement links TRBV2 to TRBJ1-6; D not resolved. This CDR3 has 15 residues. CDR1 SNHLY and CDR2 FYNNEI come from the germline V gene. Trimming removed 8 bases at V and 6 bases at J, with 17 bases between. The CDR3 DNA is TGTGCCAGCCTACTACGGCAGCTCTTTAATTCACCCCTCCACTTT. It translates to CASLLRQLFNSPLHF.

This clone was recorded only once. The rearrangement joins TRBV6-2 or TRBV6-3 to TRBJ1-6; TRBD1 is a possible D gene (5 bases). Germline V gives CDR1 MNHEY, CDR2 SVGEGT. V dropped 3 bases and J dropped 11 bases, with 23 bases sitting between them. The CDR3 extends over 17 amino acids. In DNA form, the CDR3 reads TGTGCCAGCAGTTATGGGGATTTCGTGGAATGGGGCCCACCCCTCCACTTT. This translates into CASSYGDFVEWGPPLHF.

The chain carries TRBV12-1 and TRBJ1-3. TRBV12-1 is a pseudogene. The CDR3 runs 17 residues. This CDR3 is CASILYAGGNSGNTIYF. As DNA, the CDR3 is TGTGCCAGCATCCTTTACGCCGGGGGGAACTCTGGAAACACCATATATTTT.